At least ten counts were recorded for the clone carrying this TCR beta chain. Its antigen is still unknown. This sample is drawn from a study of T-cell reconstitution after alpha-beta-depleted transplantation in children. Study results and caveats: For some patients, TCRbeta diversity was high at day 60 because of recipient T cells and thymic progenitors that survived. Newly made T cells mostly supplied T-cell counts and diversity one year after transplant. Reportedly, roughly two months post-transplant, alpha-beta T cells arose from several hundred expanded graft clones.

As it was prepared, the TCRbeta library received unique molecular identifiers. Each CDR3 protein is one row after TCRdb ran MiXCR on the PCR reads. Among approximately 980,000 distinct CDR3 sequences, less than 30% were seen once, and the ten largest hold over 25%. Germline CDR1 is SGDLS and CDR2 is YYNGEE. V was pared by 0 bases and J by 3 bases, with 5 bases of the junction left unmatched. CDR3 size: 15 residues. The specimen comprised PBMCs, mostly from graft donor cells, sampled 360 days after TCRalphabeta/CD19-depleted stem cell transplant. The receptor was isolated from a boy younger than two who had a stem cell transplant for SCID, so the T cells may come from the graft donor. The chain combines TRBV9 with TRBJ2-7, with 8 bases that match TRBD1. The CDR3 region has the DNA TGTGCCAGCAGCGTAGAGGGGACAGGCTTCTACGAGCAGTACTTC. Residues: CASSVEGTGFYEQYF.